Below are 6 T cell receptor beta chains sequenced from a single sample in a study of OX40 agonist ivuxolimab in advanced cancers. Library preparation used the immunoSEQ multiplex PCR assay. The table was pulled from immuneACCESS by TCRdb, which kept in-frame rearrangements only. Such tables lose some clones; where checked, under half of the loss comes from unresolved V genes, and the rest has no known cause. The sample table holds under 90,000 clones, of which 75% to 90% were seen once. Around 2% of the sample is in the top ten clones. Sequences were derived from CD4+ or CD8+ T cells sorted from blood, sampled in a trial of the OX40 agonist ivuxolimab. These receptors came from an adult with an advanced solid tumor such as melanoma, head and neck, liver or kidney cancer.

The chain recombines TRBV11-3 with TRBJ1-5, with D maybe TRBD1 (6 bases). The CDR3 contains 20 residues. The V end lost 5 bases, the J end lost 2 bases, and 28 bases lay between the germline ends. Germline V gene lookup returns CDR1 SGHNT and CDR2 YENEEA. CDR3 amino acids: CASSTIQGLALICGNQPQHF. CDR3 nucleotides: TGTGCCAGCAGCACTATACAGGGATTAGCCCTTATATGCGGCAATCAGCCCCAGCATTTT.

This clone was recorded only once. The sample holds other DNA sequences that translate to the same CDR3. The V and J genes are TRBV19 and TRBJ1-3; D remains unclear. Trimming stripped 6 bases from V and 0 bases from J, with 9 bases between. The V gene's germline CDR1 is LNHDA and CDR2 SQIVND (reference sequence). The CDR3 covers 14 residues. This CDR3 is CASRRESSGNTIYF. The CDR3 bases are TGTGCCAGTAGACGAGAGAGCTCTGGAAACACCATATATTTT.

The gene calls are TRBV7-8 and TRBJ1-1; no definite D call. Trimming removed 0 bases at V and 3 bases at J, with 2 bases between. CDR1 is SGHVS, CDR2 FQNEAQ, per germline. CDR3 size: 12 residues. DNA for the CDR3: TGTGCCAGCAGCTTAGCGCACACTGAAGCTTTCTTT. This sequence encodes CASSLAHTEAFF.

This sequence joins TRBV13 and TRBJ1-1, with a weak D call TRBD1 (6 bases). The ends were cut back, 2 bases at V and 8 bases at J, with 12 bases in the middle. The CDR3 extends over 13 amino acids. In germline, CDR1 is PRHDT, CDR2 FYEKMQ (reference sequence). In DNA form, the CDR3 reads TGTGCCAGCAGCTTATTTGTCGGGACAGAAGCTTTCTTT. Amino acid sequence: CASSLFVGTEAFF.

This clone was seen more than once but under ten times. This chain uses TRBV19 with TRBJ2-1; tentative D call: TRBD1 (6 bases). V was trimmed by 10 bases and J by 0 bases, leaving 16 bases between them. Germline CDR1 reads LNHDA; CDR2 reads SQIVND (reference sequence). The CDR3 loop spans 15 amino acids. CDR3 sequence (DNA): TGTGCCACTCGCCAGGGGTGGGACTCCTACAATGAGCAGTTCTTC. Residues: CATRQGWDSYNEQFF.

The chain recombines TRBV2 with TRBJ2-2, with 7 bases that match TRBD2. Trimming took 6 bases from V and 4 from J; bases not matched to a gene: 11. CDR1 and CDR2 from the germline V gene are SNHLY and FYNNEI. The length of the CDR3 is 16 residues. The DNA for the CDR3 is TGTGCCAGCAGGATTGGAGGGCTAGCGGTCACCGGGGAGCTGTTTTTT. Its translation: CASRIGGLAVTGELFF.